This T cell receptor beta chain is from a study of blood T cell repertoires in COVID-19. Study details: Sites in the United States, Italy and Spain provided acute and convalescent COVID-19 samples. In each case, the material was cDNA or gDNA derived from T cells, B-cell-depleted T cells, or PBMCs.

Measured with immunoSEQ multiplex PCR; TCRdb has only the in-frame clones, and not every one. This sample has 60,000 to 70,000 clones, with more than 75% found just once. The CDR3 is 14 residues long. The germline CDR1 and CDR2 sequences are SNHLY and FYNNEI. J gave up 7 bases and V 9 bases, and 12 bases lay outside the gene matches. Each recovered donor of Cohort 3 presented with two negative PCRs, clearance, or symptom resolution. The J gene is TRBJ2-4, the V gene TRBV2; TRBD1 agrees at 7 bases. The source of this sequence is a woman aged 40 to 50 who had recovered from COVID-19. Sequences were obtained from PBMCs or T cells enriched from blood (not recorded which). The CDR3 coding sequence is TGTGCCAGACAGGGGTCCGTCAAAAAGAACATTCAGTACTTC. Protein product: CARQGSVKKNIQYF.